The next 27 T cell receptor beta chains were all read from a single sample in a study of OX40 agonist ivuxolimab in advanced cancers. Sequencing used immunoSEQ multiplex PCR; TCRdb keeps in-frame clones, though not all of them. The repertoire consists of thousands of clones, with 79% occurring once and the leading ten covering around 36%. Sequenced material: CD4+ or CD8+ T cells sorted from blood, taken in a trial of the OX40 agonist ivuxolimab. The receptors here all came from an adult with an advanced solid tumor such as melanoma, head and neck, liver or kidney cancer.

CDR3 in DNA: TGTGCCAGCACCCCGGGGACAGGGGGCTCCGAGCAGTACTTC. Translating gives CASTPGTGGSEQYF. The chain links TRBV9 to TRBJ2-7; 12 bases agree with TRBD1. The V gene end was trimmed by 6 bases and the J gene end by 6 bases; junction bases not matched to a gene: 7. Germline V gene sequence: CDR1 SGDLS, CDR2 YYNGEE. This CDR3 spans 14 amino acids.

A remark on this clone: The junction shows a germline mismatch at one end, possibly a read error. The rearrangement joins TRBV23-1 to TRBJ2-4, with 8 nucleotides matching TRBD2. Being an ORF, TRBV23-1 has a function that is uncertain. CDR3 length equals 13 residues. DNA of the CDR3: TGCGCCAGTAGAGCGGGAGCCCAAAACATTCAGTACTTC. It codes for CASRAGAQNIQYF.

The chain uses TRBV6-5 and TRBJ2-2; the D is unclear. CDR1 is MNHEY and CDR2 is SVGAGI in the germline V gene. Trimming shortened V by 2 bases and J by 4 bases, and 11 bases separated the two germline ends. There are 15 residues in the CDR3. The CDR3 reads CASSYVTPSTGELFF. The CDR3 bases are TGTGCCAGCAGTTACGTGACACCGAGCACCGGGGAGCTGTTTTTT.

The chain links TRBV27 to TRBJ2-3; weak D call: TRBD2 (7 bases). Deletions cut 4 bases from V and 5 bases from J, with 13 bases between. In germline, CDR1 is MNHEY, CDR2 SMNVEV (reference sequence). The CDR3 consists of 14 residues. This CDR3 is CASSWGGPGDTQYF. The DNA for the CDR3 is TGTGCCAGCAGTTGGGGGGGGCCGGGAGATACGCAGTATTTT.

The V and J genes are TRBV4-3 and TRBJ2-1, with D perhaps matching TRBD2 (7 bases). Germline values: CDR1 LGHNA, CDR2 YSLEER. V was trimmed by 3 bases and J by 8 bases, leaving 17 bases between them. This CDR3 has 15 amino acids. In DNA form, the CDR3 reads TGCGCCAGCAGCCAGGGGGGGGCCATTATCGATGAGCAGTTCTTC. It specifies CASSQGGAIIDEQFF.

The V and J genes are TRBV11-2 and TRBJ2-4; D is perhaps TRBD1 or TRBD2 (5 bases each). In germline, CDR1 is SGHAT, CDR2 FQNNGV. V lost 5 bases and J 2 bases, leaving 22 bases between the germline ends. This CDR3 is built from 18 residues. The DNA of the CDR3 is TGTGCCAGCAGCGAGAGGGCCGGGGCCTCCTGGACCAAAAACATTCAGTACTTC. As protein: CASSERAGASWTKNIQYF.

The chain is built from TRBV5-1 and TRBJ2-5; 7 bases agree with TRBD1. Gene TRBJ2-7 matches the end of the DNA better, so the J call may be wrong. Germline CDR1 reads SGHRS; CDR2 reads YFSETQ. The CDR3 is made up of 13 amino acids. The CDR3 here is CASSFRQGYEQYF. CDR3 coding DNA: TGCGCCAGCAGCTTTAGACAGGGCTACGAGCAGTACTTC.

The V call is TRBV7-2, the J call TRBJ2-3; D not certain. CDR1 SGHTA and CDR2 FQGNSA come from the germline V gene. The CDR3 has 13 amino acids. V gave up 0 bases and J gave up 3 bases, with 4 bases separating them. The CDR3 coding sequence is TGTGCCAGCAGCTTAGCGTATACAGATACGCAGTATTTT. It is translated as CASSLAYTDTQYF.

V and J are TRBV11-2 and TRBJ2-3; a possible D gene is TRBD2 (6 bases). The CDR3 length is 14 residues. The germline V and J ends were trimmed by 5 bases and 2 bases, with 11 bases remaining between them. CDR1 SGHAT and CDR2 FQNNGV come from the germline V gene. This chain's CDR3 is CASSRWGDTDTQYF. CDR3 sequence (DNA): TGTGCCAGCAGCCGTTGGGGGGACACAGATACGCAGTATTTT.

This clone came up once. The chain combines TRBV6-9 with TRBJ2-5; 9 bases fit TRBD2. Germline V gene lookup returns CDR1 MNHGY and CDR2 SVAAGI. The CDR3 extends over 11 amino acids. V shed 9 bases and J 7 bases; nucleotides not matched to a gene: 3. The CDR3 reads CARILAGTQYF. CDR3 sequence (DNA): TGTGCCAGAATACTAGCGGGGACCCAGTACTTC.

This clone was seen a single time. The rearrangement links TRBV18 to TRBJ1-5, with D tentatively TRBD1 (6 bases). The CDR3 extends over 17 amino acids. With 0 bases removed from V and 6 bases from J, the gap between germline ends came to 18 bases. Germline assignment: CDR1 KGHSH and CDR2 LQKENI. For the CDR3, the DNA is TGTGCCAGCTCACCACCGGGAGGGGGGCTTGGGGGTCAGCCCCAGCATTTT. Encoded protein: CASSPPGGGLGGQPQHF.

V usage is TRBV4-2 and J usage is TRBJ2-7; TRBD2 aligns across 10 bases. The CDR3 runs to 15 residues. The junction had 4 bases not matched to a gene; V was cut back by 1 base and J by 4 bases. Germline CDR1 reads LGHNA; CDR2 reads YNFKEQ. CDR3 sequence reads: CASSQGASGGYEQYF. The CDR3 DNA reads TGTGCCAGCAGCCAAGGGGCTAGCGGGGGTTACGAGCAGTACTTC.

This chain joins TRBV6-4 and TRBJ2-3; 9 positions agree with TRBD2. The V segment lost 2 bases and the J segment 3 bases; nucleotides outside the gene matches: 0. The germline gives CDR1 MRHNA, CDR2 SNTAGT. The CDR3 has 14 amino acids. CDR3 DNA sequence: TGTGCCAGCAGTGACGGACTAGCGACAGATACGCAGTATTTT. This sequence encodes CASSDGLATDTQYF.

The chain carries TRBV7-8 and TRBJ2-1; 9 bases agree with TRBD2. V shed 1 base, J shed 2 bases, and the junction held 3 bases outside the gene matches. Germline-derived CDR1 and CDR2 are SGHVS and FQNEAQ. This CDR3 region has 16 residues. CDR3 nucleotides: TGTGCCAGCAGCTTAGTGGCTAGCGGGGCCTACAATGAGCAGTTCTTC. Protein: CASSLVASGAYNEQFF.

CDR3 in DNA: TGTGCCAGCAGCTCCGGGACTTCCAATGAGCAGTTCTTC. Its translation: CASSSGTSNEQFF. The rearrangement uses TRBV5-4 and TRBJ2-1; the D gene is possibly TRBD2 (6 bases). There are 13 residues in the CDR3. V was cut by 3 bases and J by 6 bases, with 10 bases left in between. Germline CDR1 SGHNT, CDR2 YYREEE (reference sequence).

Details on this clone: One junction end does not reproduce the germline sequence, and a read error may be involved. The CDR3 DNA follows: TGTGCCAGCAGCTTGCTCTCAGAACGTAGAAACGCCATATATTTT. Residues: CASSLLSERRNAIYF. V gene TRBV5-5 combines with J gene TRBJ1-3; no firm D call. This CDR3 is built from 15 residues. The V gene's germline CDR1 is SGHKS and CDR2 YYEKEE (reference sequence). Using reference TRBV5-5 and TRBJ1-3 for the parts outside the CDR3, the full variable domain is DAGVTQSPTHLIKTRGQQVTLRCSPISGHKSVSWYQQVLGQGPQFIFQYYEKEERGRGNFPDRFSARQFPNYSSELNVNALLLGDSALYLCASSLLSERRNAIYFGEGSWLTVV.

This clone was detected only once. The chain employs TRBV27 and TRBJ2-7; 9 bases are shared with TRBD2. V was clipped by 6 bases and J by 0 bases; unmatched bases: 3. The CDR3 loop spans 14 amino acids. CDR1 and CDR2 (germline): MNHEY, SMNVEV (reference sequence). For the CDR3, the DNA is TGTGCCAGCAGAAAGCGGGAGGACTCCTACGAGCAGTACTTC. Translating gives CASRKREDSYEQYF.

V is TRBV28 and J is TRBJ1-2; no clear D. CDR1 is MDHEN, CDR2 SYDVKM, per germline. The CDR3 has 15 amino acids. V lost 5 bases and J lost 3, with 16 bases in between. The CDR3 nucleotides read TGTGCCAGCAGTCCCATTCCCACCGGGCACTATGGCTACACCTTC. This sequence encodes CASSPIPTGHYGYTF.

The chain carries TRBV20-1 and TRBJ2-5, with TRBD2 identical over 8 bases. The germline V gene has CDR1 DFQATT and CDR2 SNEGSKA (reference sequence). J lost 9 bases, V lost 5 bases, and 5 bases had no gene match. There are 11 residues in the CDR3. For the CDR3, the DNA is TGCAGTGCTCCCGACGGGGGGGCCCAGTACTTC. Encoded protein: CSAPDGGAQYF.

The sample holds one count of this clone. The chain is built from TRBV28 and TRBJ1-6; D uncertain. Trimming cost V 3 bases and J 0 bases, with 6 bases left between them. The V gene's germline CDR1 is MDHEN and CDR2 SYDVKM. The CDR3 spans 15 residues. Here the CDR3 reads CASSLVSSYNSPLHF. The CDR3 nucleotides read TGTGCCAGCAGTTTGGTGAGCTCCTATAATTCACCCCTCCACTTT.

This chain uses TRBV28 with TRBJ2-2; tentatively, D is TRBD2 (7 bases). The V end was cut by 8 bases, the J end by 2 bases, with 12 bases between. This CDR3 comprises 14 residues. Looked up from germline, CDR1 is MDHEN and CDR2 is SYDVKM. For the CDR3, the DNA is TGTGCCAGCGCGGGGGCCTTAAACACCGGGGAGCTGTTTTTT. This gives the protein CASAGALNTGELFF.

The chain uses TRBV15 and TRBJ2-1; 7 bases are shared with TRBD2. V lost 0 bases and J lost 3; bases outside the gene matches: 8. Germline V gene data show CDR1 as LNHNV and CDR2 as YYDKDF (reference sequence). The CDR3 consists of 17 residues. CDR3 DNA sequence: TGTGCCACCAGCAGAGATCTACCAGCGGGGTTCTACAATGAGCAGTTCTTC. It specifies CATSRDLPAGFYNEQFF.

The rearrangement joins TRBV9 to TRBJ2-1; 9 nucleotides line up with TRBD2. Losses at the gene ends were 3 bases for V and 5 bases for J; bases not matched to a gene: 6. CDR1 and CDR2 from the germline V gene are SGDLS and YYNGEE. This CDR3 contains 15 residues. The CDR3 DNA follows: TGTGCCAGCAGCGCAGGACTAGCGAATCACAATGAGCAGTTCTTC. Amino acid sequence: CASSAGLANHNEQFF.

V and J are TRBV6-6 and TRBJ1-4; possible D gene TRBD1, 5 bases. The CDR3 loop spans 13 amino acids. From germline, CDR1 is MNHNY and CDR2 SVGAGI (reference sequence). V lost 10 bases and J lost 6, with 15 bases in between. In DNA form, the CDR3 reads TGTGCCACCCTCGGGGGGAAAGATGAAAAACTGTTTTTT. Translated, it gives CATLGGKDEKLFF.

This clone was seen only once. This chain uses TRBV28 with TRBJ1-5, with 7 bases lining up with TRBD1. The CDR3 has 15 residues. CDR1 MDHEN and CDR2 SYDVKM come from the germline V gene. The ends lost 6 bases at V and 2 bases at J; junction bases unmatched: 7. The CDR3 DNA sequence: TGTGCCAGCAGCAAGGGGGCGCCGGGCAATCAGCCCCAGCATTTT. Its protein product is CASSKGAPGNQPQHF. The full variable domain, its missing parts supplied by reference TRBV28 and TRBJ1-5, is DVKVTQSSRYLVKRTGEKVFLECVQDMDHENMFWYRQDPGLGLRLIYFSYDVKMKEKGDIPEGYSVSREKKERFSLILESASTNQTSMYLCASSKGAPGNQPQHFGDGTRLSIL.

This chain uses TRBV4-2 with TRBJ1-1, with 9 bases that match TRBD1. The CDR3 is 15 amino acids. The trim removed 0 bases at V and 4 bases at J, leaving 3 bases unmatched. Germline CDR1 LGHNA, CDR2 YNFKEQ. CDR3 nucleotides: TGTGCCAGCAGCCAAGAACAGGGGGCTTCCACTGAAGCTTTCTTT. Amino acid sequence: CASSQEQGASTEAFF.

V usage is TRBV27 and J usage is TRBJ2-7, with TRBD1 matching over 8 bases. The germline V gene encodes CDR1 MNHEY and CDR2 SMNVEV (reference sequence). The CDR3 extends over 14 amino acids. V dropped 6 bases and J dropped 1; count of bases not matched to a gene: 5. The CDR3 DNA reads TGTGCCAGCAGCGGACAGGGACCGTCCTACGAGCAGTACTTC. Protein: CASSGQGPSYEQYF.